The 6 T cell receptor beta chains below come from one sample, sequenced in a study of blood T cells in healthy people across ages. PCR was performed a second time for about 7 to 11 cycles using a sample-barcoded 5' primer and a J-beta primer mix. TCRdb re-called the 5' RACE reads through MiXCR, storing one row per CDR3 protein. The table shows 1,500,000 or so distinct CDR3 sequences, with 42% occurring only once. The sample taken for sequencing was blood. These TCRs come from a woman between 18 and 30 years old in good health.

The chain links TRBV14 to TRBJ2-5; D gene ambiguous. The germline V gene has CDR1 SGHDN and CDR2 FVKESK. The germline V and J ends were trimmed by 0 bases and 1 base, with 12 bases remaining between them. The CDR3 loop spans 16 amino acids. The CDR3 reads CASSQESGSTQETQYF. CDR3 bases: TGTGCCAGCAGCCAAGAGTCAGGAAGCACCCAAGAGACCCAGTACTTC. The full variable domain, its missing parts supplied by reference TRBV14 and TRBJ2-5, is EAGVTQFPSHSVIEKGQTVTLRCDPISGHDNLYWYRRVMGKEIKFLLHFVKESKQDESGMPNNRFLAERTGGTYSTLKVQPAELEDSGVYFCASSQESGSTQETQYFGPGTRLLVL.

The rearrangement links TRBV2 to TRBJ1-1; D gene uncertain. The CDR3 length is 14 residues. V lost 3 bases and J lost 3, with 11 bases in between. The V gene's germline CDR1 is SNHLY and CDR2 FYNNEI. Here the CDR3 DNA reads TGTGCCAGCAGTGAGGTCAGGTCGGACACTGAAGCTTTCTTT. As protein: CASSEVRSDTEAFF.

This clonotype was seen just once. The genes are TRBV7-9 and TRBJ1-1; weak D call: TRBD1 (6 bases). Trimming stripped 2 bases from V and 3 bases from J, with 19 bases between. The CDR3 has 17 residues. Germline V gene sequence: CDR1 SEHNR, CDR2 FQNEAQ (reference sequence). CDR3 loop: CASSLTRGGPGDTEAFF. The CDR3 region has the DNA TGTGCCAGCAGCTTAACCAGGGGCGGACCGGGGGACACTGAAGCTTTCTTT.

This clonotype has a handful of counts. CDR3 DNA sequence: TGCGCCAGCAGTTCCGAGGGGGCTAGCACAGATACGCAGTATTTT. Amino acids: CASSSEGASTDTQYF. The V gene is TRBV4-3, the J gene TRBJ2-3, with 7 bases aligning to TRBD1. The V and J ends lost 6 bases and 0 bases, in that order; junction bases with no gene match: 6. Germline assignment: CDR1 LGHNA and CDR2 YSLEER. This CDR3 has 15 residues.

J is TRBJ2-7 and V is TRBV10-3, with D unresolved. Germline CDR1 and CDR2: ENHRY and SYGVKD. Trimming cost V 2 bases and J 2 bases, with 10 bases left between them. This CDR3 region has 14 residues. CDR3 bases: TGTGCCATCAGTGAGCCGTTGACCCCCTACGAGCAGTACTTC. Its protein product is CAISEPLTPYEQYF.

This chain links TRBV7-2 with TRBJ2-1; D uncertain. The J call may be mistaken, given a closer DNA end match to TRBJ2-7. The CDR3 loop spans 14 amino acids. Germline CDR1 SGHTA, CDR2 FQGNSA. The CDR3 loop reads CASSLIQRDNEQYF. CDR3 nucleotides: TGTGCCAGCAGCCTCATCCAGCGAGACAATGAGCAGTACTTC.